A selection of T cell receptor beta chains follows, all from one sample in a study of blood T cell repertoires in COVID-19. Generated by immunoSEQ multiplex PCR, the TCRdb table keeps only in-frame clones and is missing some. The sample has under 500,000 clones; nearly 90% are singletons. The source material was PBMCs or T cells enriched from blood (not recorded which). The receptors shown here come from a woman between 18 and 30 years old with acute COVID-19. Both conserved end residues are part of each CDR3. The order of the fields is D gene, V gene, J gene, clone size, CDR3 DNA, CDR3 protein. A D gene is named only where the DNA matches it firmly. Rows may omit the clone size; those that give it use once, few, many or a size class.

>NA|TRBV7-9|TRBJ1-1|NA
TGTGCCAGCAGCCCAATCCAGGGTCTGGACACTGAAGCTTTCTTT
CASSPIQGLDTEAFF
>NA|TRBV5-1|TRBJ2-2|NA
TGCGCCAGCAGCTTATTTTCGACAGCAACGAACACCGGGGAGCTGTTTTTT
CASSLFSTATNTGELFF
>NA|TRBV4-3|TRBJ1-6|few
TGCGCCAGCAGCCAAGTAGCGGTCTCACCCCTCCACTTT
CASSQVAVSPLHF
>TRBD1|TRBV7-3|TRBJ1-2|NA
TGTGCCAGCAGCTCACAGGGGGAAGATGGCTACACCTTC
CASSSQGEDGYTF
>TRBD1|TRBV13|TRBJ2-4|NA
TGTGCCAGCAGCTCCGGCCGGGACAGGGGATCTGGAAACATTCAGTACTTC
CASSSGRDRGSGNIQYF
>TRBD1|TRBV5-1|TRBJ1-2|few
TGCGCCAGCAGCACGAGGACAGGGGAGAATGGCTACACCTTC
CASSTRTGENGYTF
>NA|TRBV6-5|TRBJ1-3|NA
TGTGCCAGCAGTTACTCGAAGCGAAGTGGTGGAAACACCATATATTTT
CASSYSKRSGGNTIYF
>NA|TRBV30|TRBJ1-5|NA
TGTGCCTGGATGGGCCGGTTCAATCAGCCCCAGCATTTT
CAWMGRFNQPQHF
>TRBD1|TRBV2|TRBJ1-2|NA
TGTGCCAGCAGAGCGGACAGGATCTATGGCTACACCTTC
CASRADRIYGYTF
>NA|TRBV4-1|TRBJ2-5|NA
TGCGCCAGCAGCCAAAACGACAGGTTGACCGAGACCCAGTACTTC
CASSQNDRLTETQYF
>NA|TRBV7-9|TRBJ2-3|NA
TGTGCCAGCAGCTTACCCCTCAGAGATACGCAGTATTTT
CASSLPLRDTQYF
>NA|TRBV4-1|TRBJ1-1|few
TGCGCCAGCAGCCAAGAGGAGGGTGTCACTGAAGCTTTCTTT
CASSQEEGVTEAFF
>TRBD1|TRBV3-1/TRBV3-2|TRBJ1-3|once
TGTGCCAGCAGCCATCCCCCGGACAGGGGATATGGAAACACCATATATTTT
CASSHPPDRGYGNTIYF
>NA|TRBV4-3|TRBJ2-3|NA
TGCGCCAGCAGCCAAGATGCGGGTTTGAAGGATACGCAGTATTTT
CASSQDAGLKDTQYF
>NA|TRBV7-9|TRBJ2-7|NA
TGTGCCAGCAGCCCTTCCCTAGTTTACGAGCAGTACTTC
CASSPSLVYEQYF
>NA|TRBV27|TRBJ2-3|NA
TGTGCCAGCAGTTTATCGACGGGGATTCGGACAGATACGCAGTATTTT
CASSLSTGIRTDTQYF
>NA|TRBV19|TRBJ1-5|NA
TGTGCCAGTAGTCTGGGCCGCAATCAGCCCCAGCATTTT
CASSLGRNQPQHF
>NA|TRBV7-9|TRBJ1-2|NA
TGTGCCAGCAGTTTAGCCGGGACATTATATGGCTACACCTTC
CASSLAGTLYGYTF
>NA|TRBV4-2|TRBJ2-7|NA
TGTGCCAGCAGCCAATTTGAGCCGGACGAGCAGTACTTC
CASSQFEPDEQYF
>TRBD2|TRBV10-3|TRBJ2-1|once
TGTGCCATCAAGGGGAGCGCGGGAGACCAGTTCTTC
CAIKGSAGDQFF
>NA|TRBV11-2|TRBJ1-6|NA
TGTGCCAGCAGCCCAGGGATTGGGTCACCCCTCCACTTT
CASSPGIGSPLHF
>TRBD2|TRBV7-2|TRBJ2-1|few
TGTGCCAGCAGCTTAACAGCGGGGGGGACCAATGAGCAGTTCTTC
CASSLTAGGTNEQFF
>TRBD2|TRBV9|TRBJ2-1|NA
TGTGCCAGCAGCCCCCGAGGACTAGCGGGAGGCAATGAGCAGTTCTTC
CASSPRGLAGGNEQFF
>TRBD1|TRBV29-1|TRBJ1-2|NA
TGCAGCGTTGAGTCGGACAGGGGGCCCTATGGCTACACCTTC
CSVESDRGPYGYTF
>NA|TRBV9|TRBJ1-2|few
TGTGCCAGCAGCGTCTCTGGGCCGTACGGCTACACCTTC
CASSVSGPYGYTF
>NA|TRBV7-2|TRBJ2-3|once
TGTGCCAGCAGCAGACAGGTGACCCCACATGATACGCAGTATTTT
CASSRQVTPHDTQYF
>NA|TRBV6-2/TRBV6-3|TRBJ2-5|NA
TGTGCCAGCAGTGGGGCGGAGACCCAGTACTTC
CASSGAETQYF
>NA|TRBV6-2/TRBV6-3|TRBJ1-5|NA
TGTGCCAGCAGTCCATTTGACAGTACTTATCAGCCCCAGCATTTT
CASSPFDSTYQPQHF
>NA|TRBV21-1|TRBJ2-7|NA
TGTGCCAGCGGTTCCACAGGGCCAACCTACGAGCAGTACTTC
CASGSTGPTYEQYF
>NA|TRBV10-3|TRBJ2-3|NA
TGTGCCATCAGTACGGGGACTAGCACAGATACGCAGTATTTT
CAISTGTSTDTQYF
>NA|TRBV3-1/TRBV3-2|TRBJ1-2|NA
TGTGCCAGCAGCCAAGATGGGGGGTATGGCTACACCTTC
CASSQDGGYGYTF
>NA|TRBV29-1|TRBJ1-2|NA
TGCAGCGTCTTACTCCGACGAACCCCGGGTGGGTATGGCTACACCTTC
CSVLLRRTPGGYGYTF
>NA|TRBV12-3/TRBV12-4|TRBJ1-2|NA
TGTGCCAGCAGTCCGGAGGTGGGTGGCTACACCTTC
CASSPEVGGYTF
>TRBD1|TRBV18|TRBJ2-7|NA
TGTGCCAGCTCACTTCCGGGACAGCCCTACGAGCAGTACTTC
CASSLPGQPYEQYF
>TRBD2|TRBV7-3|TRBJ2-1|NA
TGTGCCAGCAGCACACTAGCGGTGCCCTACAATGAGCAGTTCTTC
CASSTLAVPYNEQFF
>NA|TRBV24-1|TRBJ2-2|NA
TGTGCCACCAGTGATTCTTCCGGGGAGCTGTTTTTT
CATSDSSGELFF
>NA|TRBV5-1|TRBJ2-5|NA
TGCGCCAGCCAGTGGGGGACAATAGTTGGAGAGACCCAGTACTTC
CASQWGTIVGETQYF
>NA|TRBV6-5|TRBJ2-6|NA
TGTGCCAGCGGGTCAGGGGAAGGGGCCAACGTCCTGACTTTC
CASGSGEGANVLTF
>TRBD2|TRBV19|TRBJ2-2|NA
TGTGCCAGTAGGGCTAAGGGGGAAGGGACTAGCGGGAACACCGGGGAGCTGTTTTTT
CASRAKGEGTSGNTGELFF
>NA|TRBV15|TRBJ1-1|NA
TGTGCCACCAGCAGAGAATCTGACACTGAAGCTTTCTTT
CATSRESDTEAFF
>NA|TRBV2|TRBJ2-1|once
NA
CASILDRGSYNEQFF
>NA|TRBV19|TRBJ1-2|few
TGTGCCAGTAGGCTAGATGGCTACACCTTC
CASRLDGYTF
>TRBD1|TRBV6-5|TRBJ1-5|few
TGTGCCAGCAGGAGTGACAGGGGCTTGAATCAGCCCCAGCATTTT
CASRSDRGLNQPQHF
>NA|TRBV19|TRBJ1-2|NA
TGTGCCAGTAGCTTTAGGAGGGAGTCCTACACCTTC
CASSFRRESYTF
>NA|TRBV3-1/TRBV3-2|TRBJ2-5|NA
TGTGCCAGCAGCCAAGATCAGTCCCAGACCCAGTACTTC
CASSQDQSQTQYF
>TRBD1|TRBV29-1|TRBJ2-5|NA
TGCAGCGCACGACAGGGGGAAGAGACCCAGTACTTC
CSARQGEETQYF
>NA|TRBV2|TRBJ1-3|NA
TGTGCCAGCAGGCAGGGTACGGGAAACACCATATATTTT
CASRQGTGNTIYF
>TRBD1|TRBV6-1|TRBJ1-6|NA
TGTGCCAGCAGTGACGGGACAGAATATAATTCACCCCTCCACTTT
CASSDGTEYNSPLHF
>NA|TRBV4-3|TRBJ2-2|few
TGCGCCAGCAGCCATACTCGAGGGGGTGGGGGCACCGGGGAGCTGTTTTTT
CASSHTRGGGGTGELFF
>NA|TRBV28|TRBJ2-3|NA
TGTGCCAGCCACAGAACAGATACGCAGTATTTT
CASHRTDTQYF
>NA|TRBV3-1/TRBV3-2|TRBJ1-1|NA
TGTGCCAGCAGCCAACGGACAGTCAACACTGAAGCTTTCTTT
CASSQRTVNTEAFF
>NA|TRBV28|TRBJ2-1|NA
TGTGCCAGCAGTCCTTTACGGGATCCCTACAATGAGCAGTTCTTC
CASSPLRDPYNEQFF